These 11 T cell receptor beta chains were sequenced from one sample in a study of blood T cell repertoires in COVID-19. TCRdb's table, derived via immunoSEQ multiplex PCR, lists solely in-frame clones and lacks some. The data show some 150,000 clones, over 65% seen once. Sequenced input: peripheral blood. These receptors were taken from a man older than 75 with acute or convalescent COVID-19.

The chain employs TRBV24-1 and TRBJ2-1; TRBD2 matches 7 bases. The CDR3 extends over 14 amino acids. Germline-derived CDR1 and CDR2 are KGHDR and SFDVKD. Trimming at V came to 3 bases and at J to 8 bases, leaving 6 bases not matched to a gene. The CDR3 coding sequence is TGTGCCACCAGTGATAGCGTCAGCGGGGATGAGCAGTTCTTC. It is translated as CATSDSVSGDEQFF.

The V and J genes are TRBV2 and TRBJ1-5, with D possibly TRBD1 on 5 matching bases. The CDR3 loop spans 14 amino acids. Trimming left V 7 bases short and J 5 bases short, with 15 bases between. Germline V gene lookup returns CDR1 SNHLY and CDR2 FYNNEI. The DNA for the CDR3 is TGTGCCAGCACGGGACGGGGCGGGGATCAGCCCCAGCATTTT. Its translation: CASTGRGGDQPQHF.

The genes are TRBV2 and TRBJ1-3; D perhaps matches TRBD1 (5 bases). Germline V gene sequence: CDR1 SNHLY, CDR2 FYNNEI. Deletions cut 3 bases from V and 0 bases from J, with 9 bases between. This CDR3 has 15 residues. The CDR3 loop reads CASSDVQGSGNTIYF. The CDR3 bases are TGTGCCAGCAGTGATGTCCAGGGCTCTGGAAACACCATATATTTT.

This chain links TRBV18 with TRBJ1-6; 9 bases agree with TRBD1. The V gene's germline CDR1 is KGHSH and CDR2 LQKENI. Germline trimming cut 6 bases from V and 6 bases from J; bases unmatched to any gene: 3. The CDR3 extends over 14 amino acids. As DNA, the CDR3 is TGTGCCAGCTCGTCGACAGGGGGTAATTCACCCCTCCACTTT. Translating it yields CASSSTGGNSPLHF.

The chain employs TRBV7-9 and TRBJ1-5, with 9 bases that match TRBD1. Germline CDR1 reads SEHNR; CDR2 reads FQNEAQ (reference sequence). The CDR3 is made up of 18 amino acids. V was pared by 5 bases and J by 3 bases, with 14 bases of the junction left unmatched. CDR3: CASSHAWGQGLDNQPQHF. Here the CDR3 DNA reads TGTGCCAGCAGCCATGCATGGGGACAGGGCCTGGACAATCAGCCCCAGCATTTT.

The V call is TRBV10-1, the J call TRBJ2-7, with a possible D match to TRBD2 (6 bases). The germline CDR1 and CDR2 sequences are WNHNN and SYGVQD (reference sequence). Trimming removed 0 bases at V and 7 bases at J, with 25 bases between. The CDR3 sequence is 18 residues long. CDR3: CASSESRGRGSAAWEQYV. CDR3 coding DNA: TGCGCCAGCAGTGAGTCTAGAGGGCGGGGCAGCGCCGCTTGGGAGCAGTACGTC.

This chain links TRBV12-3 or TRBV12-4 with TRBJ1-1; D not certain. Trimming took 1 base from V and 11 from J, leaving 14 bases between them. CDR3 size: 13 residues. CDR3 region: CASSLGPRVEAFF. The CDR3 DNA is TGTGCCAGCAGTTTAGGGCCTCGGGTAGAGGCTTTCTTT.

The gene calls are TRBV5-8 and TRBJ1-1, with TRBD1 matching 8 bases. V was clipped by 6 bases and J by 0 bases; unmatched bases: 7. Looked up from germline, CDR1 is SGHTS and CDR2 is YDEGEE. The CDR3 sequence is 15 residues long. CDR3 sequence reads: CASTRTGIMNTEAFF. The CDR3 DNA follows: TGTGCCAGCACCCGGACAGGGATCATGAACACTGAAGCTTTCTTT.

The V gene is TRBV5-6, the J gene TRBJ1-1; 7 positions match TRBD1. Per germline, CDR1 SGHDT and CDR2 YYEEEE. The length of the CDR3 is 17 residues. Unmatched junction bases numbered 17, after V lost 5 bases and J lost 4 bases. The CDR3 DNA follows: TGTGCCAGCAGTCGTACCCGGGACAGCCGACGGTCCACTGAAGCTTTCTTT. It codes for CASSRTRDSRRSTEAFF.

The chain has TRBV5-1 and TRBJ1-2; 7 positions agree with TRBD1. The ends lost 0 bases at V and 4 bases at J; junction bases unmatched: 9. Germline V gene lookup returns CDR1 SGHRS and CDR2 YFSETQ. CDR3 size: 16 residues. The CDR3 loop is CASSLGEGGPGYGYTF. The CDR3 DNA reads TGCGCCAGCAGCTTGGGGGAAGGGGGCCCTGGCTATGGCTACACCTTC.

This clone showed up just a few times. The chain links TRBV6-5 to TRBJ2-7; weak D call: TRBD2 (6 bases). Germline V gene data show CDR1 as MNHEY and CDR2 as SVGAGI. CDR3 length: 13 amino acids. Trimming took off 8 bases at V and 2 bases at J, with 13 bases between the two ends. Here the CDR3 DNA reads TGTGCCAGCTCGGCGGGGCATACCTACGAGCAGTACGTC. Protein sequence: CASSAGHTYEQYV.